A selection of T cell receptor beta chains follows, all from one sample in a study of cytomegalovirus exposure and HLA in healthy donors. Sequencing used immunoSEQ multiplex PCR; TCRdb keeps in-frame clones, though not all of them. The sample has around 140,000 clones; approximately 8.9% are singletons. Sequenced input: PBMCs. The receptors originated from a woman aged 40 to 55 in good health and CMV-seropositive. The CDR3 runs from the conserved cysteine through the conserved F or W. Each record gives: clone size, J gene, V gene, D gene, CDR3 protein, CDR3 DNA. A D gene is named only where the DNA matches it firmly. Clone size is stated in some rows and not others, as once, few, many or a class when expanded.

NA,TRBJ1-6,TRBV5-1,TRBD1,CASSPLGQGFNSPLHF,TGCGCCAGCAGCCCACTCGGACAGGGCTTTAATTCACCCCTCCACTTT
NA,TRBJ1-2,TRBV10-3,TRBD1,CAISHDRDDGYTF,TGTGCCATCAGCCACGACAGGGACGACGGCTACACCTTC
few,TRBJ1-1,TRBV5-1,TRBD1,CASSSGQGGNTEAFF,TGCGCCAGCAGTTCCGGACAGGGCGGGAACACTGAAGCTTTCTTT
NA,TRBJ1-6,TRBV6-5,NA,CASSYGRTNSPLHF,TGTGCCAGCAGTTACGGCAGAACTAATTCACCCCTCCACTTT
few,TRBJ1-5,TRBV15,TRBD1,CATSRDLIGGRNQPQHF,TGTGCCACCAGCAGAGACCTGATAGGGGGCCGCAATCAGCCCCAGCATTTT
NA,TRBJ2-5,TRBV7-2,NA,CASSLEGFGDQYF,TGTGCCAGCAGCTTAGAAGGTTTCGGGGACCAGTACTTC
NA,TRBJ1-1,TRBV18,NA,CASSPPSVDTEAFF,TGTGCCAGCTCACCACCCTCGGTAGACACTGAAGCTTTCTTT
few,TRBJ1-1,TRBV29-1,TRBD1,CSVRQGPETEAFF,TGCAGCGTTCGACAGGGACCAGAGACTGAAGCTTTCTTT
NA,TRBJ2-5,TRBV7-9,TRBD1,CASRNRGPQETQYF,TGTGCCAGCAGGAACAGGGGACCCCAAGAGACCCAGTACTTC
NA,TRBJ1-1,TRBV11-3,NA,CASSLVPGGNTEAFF,TGTGCCAGCAGCTTAGTCCCGGGTGGGAACACTGAAGCTTTCTTT
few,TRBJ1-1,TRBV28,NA,CASSRSPTEAEAFF,TGTGCCAGCAGTCGATCCCCAACGGAGGCTGAAGCTTTCTTT
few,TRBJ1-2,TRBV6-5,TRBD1,CASKRDRDNYGYTF,TGTGCCAGCAAAAGGGACAGGGATAACTATGGCTACACCTTC
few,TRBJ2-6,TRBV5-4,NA,CASSLGDFAGWVSGANVLTF,TGTGCCAGCAGCTTGGGAGACTTCGCAGGGTGGGTCTCTGGGGCCAACGTCCTGACTTTC
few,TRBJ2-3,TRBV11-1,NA,CASSLAGGVTDTQYF,TGTGCCAGCAGCTTAGCAGGCGGGGTCACAGATACGCAGTATTTT
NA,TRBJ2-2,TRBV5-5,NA,CASSLTGNTGELFF,TGTGCCAGCAGCTTGACAGGGAACACCGGGGAGCTGTTTTTT
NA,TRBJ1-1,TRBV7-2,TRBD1,CASSLTGLVEAFF,TGTGCCAGCAGCTTGACAGGGTTGGTGGAAGCTTTCTTT
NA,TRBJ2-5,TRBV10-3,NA,CASSARNYEETQYF,TGTGCCTCATCGGCGAGGAACTACGAAGAGACCCAGTACTTC
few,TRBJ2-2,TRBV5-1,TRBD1,CASSPWTGGTGELFF,TGCGCCAGCAGCCCTTGGACAGGGGGCACCGGGGAGCTGTTTTTT
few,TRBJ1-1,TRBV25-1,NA,CASSASAGFLGTEAFF,TGTGCCAGCAGTGCATCGGCGGGATTCCTAGGCACTGAAGCTTTCTTT
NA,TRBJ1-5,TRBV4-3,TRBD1,CASSQDWDRRHQPQHF,TGCGCCAGCAGCCAAGATTGGGACAGGAGGCATCAGCCCCAGCATTTT
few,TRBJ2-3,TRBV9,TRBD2,CASSVDGGSTDTQYF,TGTGCCAGCAGCGTAGACGGGGGGTCCACAGATACGCAGTATTTT
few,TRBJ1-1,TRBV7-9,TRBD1,CASSTSTGGHTEAFF,TGTGCCAGCAGCACTTCGACAGGGGGGCACACTGAAGCTTTCTTT
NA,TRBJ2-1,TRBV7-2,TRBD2,CASSPPPGTSGGGQFF,TGTGCCAGCAGCCCACCCCCCGGGACTAGCGGGGGTGGGCAGTTCTTC
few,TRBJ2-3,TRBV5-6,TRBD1,CASSRPGTGTDTQYF,TGTGCCAGCAGCAGACCCGGGACAGGCACAGATACGCAGTATTTT
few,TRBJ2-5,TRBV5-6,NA,CASSLVTQLQETQYF,TGTGCCAGCAGCTTGGTTACACAGCTCCAAGAGACCCAGTACTTC
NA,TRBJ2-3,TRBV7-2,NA,CASSLGTGTDTQYF,TGTGCCAGCAGCTTAGGGACAGGCACAGATACGCAGTATTTT
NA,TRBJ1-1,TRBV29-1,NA,CSVPKKGTVNTEAFF,TGCAGCGTTCCGAAGAAAGGGACTGTGAACACTGAAGCTTTCTTT
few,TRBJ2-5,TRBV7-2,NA,CASSPGTSLQETQYF,TGTGCCAGCAGCCCCGGGACATCCCTCCAAGAGACCCAGTACTTC
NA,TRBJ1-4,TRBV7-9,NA,CASSLVVGQTNEKLFF,TGTGCCAGCAGCTTAGTAGTCGGACAGACTAATGAAAAACTGTTTTTT
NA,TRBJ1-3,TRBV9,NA,CASSSDPRGSGNTIYF,TGTGCCAGCAGCTCCGATCCCAGGGGCTCTGGAAACACCATATATTTT
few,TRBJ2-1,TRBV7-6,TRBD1,CASSLNRGQYNEQFF,TGTGCCAGCAGCTTAAACAGGGGGCAGTACAATGAGCAGTTCTTC
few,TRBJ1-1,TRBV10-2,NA,CASSDTGAEAFF,TGCGCCAGCAGTGATACAGGAGCTGAAGCTTTCTTT
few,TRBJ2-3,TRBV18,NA,CASSPPRGEDTKYF,TGTGCCAGCTCACCACCCAGGGGGGAGGATACGAAGTATTTC
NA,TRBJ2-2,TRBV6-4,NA,CASSSRTGELFF,TGTGCCAGCAGTTCTAGAACTGGGGAGCTGTTTTTT
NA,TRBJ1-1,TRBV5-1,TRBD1,CASSSGTVSTEAFF,TGCGCCAGCAGCTCCGGGACAGTAAGCACTGAAGCTTTCTTT
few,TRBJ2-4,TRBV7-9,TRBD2,CASSLGEGIAKNIQYF,TGTGCCAGCAGCTTAGGGGAGGGAATAGCCAAAAACATTCAGTACTTC
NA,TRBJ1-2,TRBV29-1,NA,CSVATGRTNYGYTF,TGCAGCGTTGCGACAGGAAGGACGAACTATGGCTACACCTTC
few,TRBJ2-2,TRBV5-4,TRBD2,CASSLVAGGVNTGELFF,TGTGCCAGCAGCTTGGTGGCGGGGGGGGTCAACACCGGGGAGCTGTTTTTT
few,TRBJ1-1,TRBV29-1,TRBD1,CSVGSRQGGSSNTEAFF,TGCAGCGTTGGATCAAGACAGGGGGGATCGTCGAACACTGAAGCTTTCTTT
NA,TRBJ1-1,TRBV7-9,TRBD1,CASSSGQGRRFTEAFF,TGTGCCAGCAGCTCAGGACAGGGAAGAAGATTCACTGAAGCTTTCTTT
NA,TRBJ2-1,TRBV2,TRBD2,CASSEAASGGAKNNEQFF,TGTGCCAGCAGTGAAGCCGCTAGCGGGGGGGCCAAGAATAATGAGCAGTTCTTC
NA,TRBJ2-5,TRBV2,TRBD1,CASRETGVETQYF,TGTGCCAGCAGGGAAACAGGGGTAGAGACCCAGTACTTC
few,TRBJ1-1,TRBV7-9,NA,CASSLSRGVSTEAFF,TGTGCCAGCAGCTTATCCCGAGGTGTTAGCACTGAAGCTTTCTTT
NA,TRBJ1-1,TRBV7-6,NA,CASSLADGRGNTEAFF,TGTGCCAGCAGCTTAGCGGATGGCAGGGGGAACACTGAAGCTTTCTTT
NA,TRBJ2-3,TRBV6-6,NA,CASSSLITDTQYF,TGTGCCAGCAGTTCCCTAATCACAGATACGCAGTATTTT